The clone carrying this T cell receptor (beta chain) was counted at least ten times. Its antigen remains unidentified. CDR3 length: 16 residues. Germline values: CDR1 MGHRA, CDR2 YSYEKL. Trimming cost V 3 bases and J 8 bases; bases outside gene matches: 10. TCRdb recomputed calls from the RACE reads with MiXCR, one row per CDR3 protein. The data show about 92,000 distinct CDR3 sequences, 9.6% seen once. This sample is part of a study of human T cells and chemical hapten exposure. Whole-study findings and limits: Significantly more large CDR3 similarity clusters arose among expanded TCRs than among controls.

The time point was: pre-sensitization, week 0. Treatment: therapeutic diphenylcyclopropenone sensitization with weekly scalp DPC. Sequences were derived from whole blood, sampled in connection with sensitization to the hapten diphenylcyclopropenone (DPC). The chain has TRBV4-1 and TRBJ1-2; TRBD1 matches at 12 bases. The clonotype originates from a woman between 40 and 50 years old with alopecia areata. Some clones in this sample may be carry-over from other donors' samples. In nucleotides, the CDR3 is TGCGCCAGCAGCCAGGGGCTGGGACAGGGGGCAAGGGGCTACACCTTC. It yields the protein CASSQGLGQGARGYTF.